What follows are 24 T cell receptor beta chains derived from one specimen sequenced in a study of Ad26.COV2.S vaccination and SARS-CoV-2 variants. Noted treatment: around 19 received Ad26.COV2.S at low or high dose, single or two shots; about 5 received placebo; per-sample allocation not given. Repertoires come from day 63 after the first vaccine or placebo injection. The assay was immunoSEQ multiplex PCR, and TCRdb's table has in-frame clones only and misses some. The sample records more than 300,000 clones, around nine tenths being singletons. The sequencing used peripheral blood, collected in a trial of Ad26.COV2.S vaccine versus placebo. The receptors come from a person aged 18-60 years who received the Ad26.COV2.S COVID-19 vaccine or a placebo.

This chain connects TRBV5-1 to TRBJ1-1; TRBD1 aligns across 7 bases. Germline-derived CDR1 and CDR2 are SGHRS and YFSETQ. The CDR3 length is 17 residues. Unmatched junction bases numbered 19, after V lost 3 bases and J lost 8 bases. CDR3 sequence reads: CASSSLQTGSTRDEAFF. The CDR3 bases are TGCGCCAGCAGCTCATTACAGACAGGGTCCACGCGCGACGAAGCTTTCTTT.

This chain's CDR3 is CASSLDSAAPTYEQYF. For the CDR3, the DNA is TGTGCCAGCAGTTTAGACTCGGCAGCTCCAACCTACGAGCAGTACTTC. The chain carries TRBV27 and TRBJ2-7; D is uncertain. The length of the CDR3 is 16 residues. Germline values: CDR1 MNHEY, CDR2 SMNVEV (reference sequence). The V end was cut by 2 bases, the J end by 2 bases, with 16 bases between.

The V gene is TRBV29-1, the J gene TRBJ2-3, with D maybe TRBD1 (5 bases). CDR1 is SQVTM and CDR2 is ANQGSEA in the germline V gene. The CDR3 sequence is 13 residues long. Trimming removed 5 bases from V and 5 bases from J, with 14 bases in between. The CDR3: CSVRGGARDTQYF. The CDR3 region has the DNA TGCAGCGTTCGTGGTGGGGCGAGAGATACGCAGTATTTT.

J is TRBJ2-3 and V is TRBV28; 13 nucleotides align to TRBD2. The CDR3 covers 16 residues. V trimming: 6 bases; J trimming: 3 bases; junction bases outside the gene matches: 6. Germline V CDR1 and CDR2: MDHEN, SYDVKM. CDR3 sequence: CASSGGTSGTTDTQYF. The CDR3 DNA is TGTGCCAGCAGCGGGGGGACTAGCGGGACAACAGATACGCAGTATTTT.

V usage is TRBV5-1 and J usage is TRBJ1-2; 8 bases are shared with TRBD1. The germline V gene has CDR1 SGHRS and CDR2 YFSETQ. The J segment lost 3 bases and the V segment lost 2 bases, leaving 0 bases of the junction unmatched. This CDR3 is 13 amino acids long. CDR3 in DNA: TGCGCCAGCAGCTTACAGGGGGACTATGGCTACACCTTC. Translating gives CASSLQGDYGYTF.

The chain has TRBV15 and TRBJ2-1; TRBD1 matches at 7 bases. V trimming: 1 base; J trimming: 8 bases; junction bases outside the gene matches: 11. The CDR3 consists of 16 residues. Germline V gives CDR1 LNHNV, CDR2 YYDKDF (reference sequence). The CDR3 loop reads CATSRARQGVRDEQFF. The CDR3 DNA sequence: TGTGCCACCAGCAGAGCCCGGCAGGGGGTAAGGGATGAGCAGTTCTTC.

This clone has a handful of counts. The V gene is TRBV7-9, the J gene TRBJ1-5, with D perhaps TRBD1 (5 bases). V lost 3 bases and J lost 1, with 13 bases in between. Germline lookup yields CDR1 SEHNR and CDR2 FQNEAQ (reference sequence). CDR3 length: 16 residues. The DNA for the CDR3 is TGTGCCAGCAGCTTGAGCGCGGGGGTCAGCAATCAGCCCCAGCATTTT. It encodes CASSLSAGVSNQPQHF. The variable domain in full, with the rest retrieved from reference TRBV7-9 and TRBJ1-5, is DTGVSQNPRHKITKRGQNVTFRCDPISEHNRLYWYRQTLGQGPEFLTYFQNEAQLEKSRLLSDRFSAERPKGSFSTLEIQRTEQGDSAMYLCASSLSAGVSNQPQHFGDGTRLSIL.

The rearrangement uses TRBV4-1 and TRBJ2-7; possibly TRBD1 or TRBD2 for D (5 bases each). Germline V gene lookup returns CDR1 MGHRA and CDR2 YSYEKL. The CDR3 has 15 residues. The ends were cut back, 3 bases at V and 3 bases at J, with 15 bases in the middle. CDR3 DNA sequence: TGCGCCAGCAGCCACCCTTCCCGGGGCATCTACGAGCAGTACTTC. Its protein product is CASSHPSRGIYEQYF.

V is TRBV4-3 and J is TRBJ1-1; D may be TRBD1 (5 bases). Trimming left V 4 bases short and J 1 base short, with 7 bases between. The CDR3 consists of 13 residues. Germline V gives CDR1 LGHNA, CDR2 YSLEER. Here the CDR3 reads CASSPQGNTEAFF. The DNA of the CDR3 is TGCGCCAGCAGCCCTCAGGGGAACACTGAAGCTTTCTTT.

V is TRBV7-9 and J is TRBJ1-2; 8 bases are a match to TRBD1. V lost 5 bases to trimming and J lost 4 bases; unmatched junction nucleotides: 12. The CDR3 has 16 residues. Looked up from germline, CDR1 is SEHNR and CDR2 is FQNEAQ (reference sequence). CDR3 coding DNA: TGTGCCAGCAGCGCCTTACGGGGACAGGATACCTATGGCTACACCTTC. It translates to CASSALRGQDTYGYTF.

About this clone itself: Sequence at one end of the junction differs from germline and may be a read error. This chain uses TRBV24-1 with TRBJ2-1, with TRBD1 identical over 10 bases. CDR3 size: 16 residues. In germline, CDR1 is KGHDR, CDR2 SFDVKD. Here the CDR3 DNA reads TGTGCCACCAGTGAGCCGACAGGGGGCCCCCCCAATCAGCAGTTCTTC. This sequence encodes CATSEPTGGPPNQQFF.

The J gene is TRBJ2-7, the V gene TRBV9; 8 bases map to TRBD2. J gave up 2 bases and V 0 bases, and 7 bases lay outside the gene matches. This CDR3 has 16 residues. In germline, CDR1 is SGDLS, CDR2 YYNGEE. The CDR3 DNA is TGTGCCAGCAGCGTAGCCGGGGGGGCAGGAACCTACGAGCAGTACTTC. This sequence encodes CASSVAGGAGTYEQYF.

Comments on this clone: The same CDR3 arises from other DNA sequences in this sample as well. The chain employs TRBV3-1 (or the pseudogene TRBV3-2) and TRBJ2-7; tentatively, D is TRBD1 (5 bases). Per germline, CDR1 LGHDT and CDR2 YNNKEL (reference sequence). This CDR3 has 14 amino acids. Deletions cut 5 bases from V and 2 bases from J, with 13 bases between. CDR3 protein: CASSLRQGAYEQYF. CDR3 in DNA: TGTGCCAGCAGCTTGCGACAAGGGGCCTACGAGCAGTACTTC.

The chain links TRBV5-8 to TRBJ2-6; weak D call: TRBD1 (6 bases). V dropped 5 bases and J dropped 4 bases, with 19 bases sitting between them. The CDR3 consists of 17 residues. Per germline, CDR1 SGHTS and CDR2 YDEGEE. The CDR3 is CASRPGHVTLGANVLTF. The DNA for the CDR3 is TGTGCCAGCAGACCGGGACATGTCACTCTGGGGGCCAACGTCCTGACTTTC.

The chain uses TRBV4-3 and TRBJ1-4, with a tentative D call TRBD1 (5 bases). The CDR3 spans 15 residues. CDR1 is LGHNA and CDR2 is YSLEER in the germline V gene. V was pared by 2 bases and J by 7 bases, with 14 bases between. Here the CDR3 DNA reads TGCGCCAGCAGCCAATCGCTAGGGGTTCGTGAAAAACTGTTTTTT. It yields the protein CASSQSLGVREKLFF.

The chain employs TRBV18 and TRBJ1-4; 8 bases match TRBD1. From germline, CDR1 is KGHSH and CDR2 LQKENI. CDR3 length: 14 residues. The junction had 2 bases not matched to a gene; V was cut back by 3 bases and J by 5 bases. CDR3 bases: TGTGCCAGCTCACCGGGACAGGCAAATGAAAAACTGTTTTTT. This gives the protein CASSPGQANEKLFF.

The chain uses TRBV4-3 and TRBJ2-5; 11 nucleotides line up with TRBD1. V was pared by 4 bases and J by 4 bases, with 8 bases of the junction left unmatched. There are 16 residues in the CDR3. CDR1 and CDR2 from the germline V gene are LGHNA and YSLEER. The CDR3 nucleotides are TGCGCCAGCAGCCCGACTTGGACAGGGGGCAGAGAGACCCAGTACTTC. Translation gives CASSPTWTGGRETQYF.

The V call is TRBV6-2 or TRBV6-3, the J call TRBJ1-3; D ambiguous. The CDR3 covers 14 residues. The V gene's germline CDR1 is MNHEY and CDR2 SVGEGT. Trimming removed 5 bases from V and 7 bases from J, with 15 bases in between. This CDR3 is CASSRLGRGNTIYF. As DNA, the CDR3 is TGTGCCAGCAGTCGCCTAGGTCGAGGGAACACCATATATTTT.

V is TRBV7-9 and J is TRBJ1-4; 10 nucleotides line up with TRBD1. V was pared by 1 base and J by 1 base, with 3 bases of the junction left unmatched. The CDR3 is made up of 17 amino acids. Germline V gene sequence: CDR1 SEHNR, CDR2 FQNEAQ (reference sequence). CDR3 DNA sequence: TGTGCCAGCAGCTTAGGAAGGACAGGGGGAACTAATGAAAAACTGTTTTTT. It specifies CASSLGRTGGTNEKLFF.

The chain has TRBV7-8 and TRBJ1-2; possible D gene TRBD1, 5 bases. With 5 bases removed from V and 4 bases from J, the gap between germline ends came to 20 bases. Germline assignment: CDR1 SGHVS and CDR2 FQNEAQ. CDR3 length: 16 amino acids. The CDR3 loop is CASSPRGGEEGYGYTF. The CDR3 bases are TGTGCCAGCAGCCCCCGGGGGGGGGAGGAAGGCTATGGCTACACCTTC.

V gene TRBV5-6 combines with J gene TRBJ1-3; D remains unclear. Germline V gives CDR1 SGHDT, CDR2 YYEEEE. V lost 0 bases, J lost 0 bases, and 13 bases lay in between. This CDR3 region has 17 residues. The CDR3, as DNA: TGTGCCAGCAGCTTGGTTGCAGTCCCGGACTCTGGAAACACCATATATTTT. Its protein is CASSLVAVPDSGNTIYF.

The chain employs TRBV10-3 and TRBJ2-7; tentatively, D is TRBD2 (6 bases). This CDR3 region has 13 residues. The germline V gene encodes CDR1 ENHRY and CDR2 SYGVKD. V was shortened by 7 bases and J by 5 bases, with 15 bases between the two germline ends. The CDR3 here is CAIMAGWGDEQYF. CDR3 in DNA: TGTGCCATCATGGCAGGGTGGGGGGACGAGCAGTACTTC.

The V gene is TRBV10-2, the J gene TRBJ1-1; tentative D call: TRBD1 (6 bases). Trimming stripped 2 bases from V and 3 bases from J, with 16 bases between. The CDR3 is made up of 16 amino acids. Germline CDR1 and CDR2: WSHSY and SAAADI. The CDR3 loop is CASSEAFTGSDTEAFF. The CDR3 DNA is TGCGCCAGCAGTGAGGCCTTTACAGGGAGTGACACTGAAGCTTTCTTT.

The rearrangement joins TRBV7-2 to TRBJ1-2; D is unresolved. CDR3 length: 15 residues. V lost 2 bases, J lost 3 bases, and 13 bases lay in between. Germline values: CDR1 SGHTA, CDR2 FQGNSA. CDR3 amino acids: CASSLLDGPYYGYTF. The CDR3 DNA follows: TGTGCCAGCAGCTTACTTGACGGACCGTACTATGGCTACACCTTC.